This T cell receptor beta chain was sequenced for a study of cytomegalovirus exposure and HLA in healthy donors. About the research overall: An earlier analysis found 117 million unique TCR beta sequences from about 179 million T cells.

This CDR3 spans 14 amino acids. Germline V gives CDR1 SGHRS, CDR2 YFSETQ. 13 Jbeta primers and 60 Vbeta primers were used for the PCR. TCRdb's copy holds only in-frame clones and misses some; the assay was immunoSEQ multiplex PCR. The sample lists about 130,000 clones; approximately 80% were seen once. Findings and caveats of the study: The authors considered a cluster of highly shared sequence variants likely to be a sequencing artifact. Analysis performed later found about 17,000 TCR beta sequences associated with HLA alleles at 0.05 false discovery rate. Sequences of the TCR beta chain were said to predict the HLA-A and HLA-B alleles of most subjects accurately.

This clone showed up just once. Antigen: not known. A read error may account for a junction end that differs from germline. Sequences were obtained from PBMCs. The rearrangement uses TRBV5-1 and TRBJ2-7, with 12 bases matching TRBD2. The TCR originated in a woman aged 40 to 50 in good health and CMV-seropositive. The CDR3 coding sequence is TGCGCCAGCAGATTGGCTAGCGGGAGGGGCGAGCAGTACTTC. Translation gives CASRLASGRGEQYF.